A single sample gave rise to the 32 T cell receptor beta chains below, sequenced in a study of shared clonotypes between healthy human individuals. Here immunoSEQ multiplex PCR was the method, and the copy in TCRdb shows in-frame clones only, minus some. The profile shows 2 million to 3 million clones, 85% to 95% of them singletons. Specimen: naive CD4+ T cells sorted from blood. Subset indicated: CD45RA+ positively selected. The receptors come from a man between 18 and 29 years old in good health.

CDR3 DNA: TGTGCCAGCAGCTTACTCCCCCAAGAGACCCAGTACTTC. It yields the protein CASSLLPQETQYF. The chain couples TRBV7-3 to TRBJ2-5; D not resolved. Germline-derived CDR1 and CDR2 are SGHTA and FQGTGA. CDR3 length: 13 amino acids. V was pared by 2 bases and J by 1 base, with 5 bases between.

The CDR3: CASSLALNMNTEAFF. CDR3 DNA: TGTGCCAGCAGCTTAGCTCTGAATATGAACACTGAAGCTTTCTTT. The chain couples TRBV7-9 to TRBJ1-1; D ambiguous. Trimming stripped 0 bases from V and 0 bases from J, with 8 bases between. The CDR3 length is 15 residues. In germline, CDR1 is SEHNR, CDR2 FQNEAQ (reference sequence).

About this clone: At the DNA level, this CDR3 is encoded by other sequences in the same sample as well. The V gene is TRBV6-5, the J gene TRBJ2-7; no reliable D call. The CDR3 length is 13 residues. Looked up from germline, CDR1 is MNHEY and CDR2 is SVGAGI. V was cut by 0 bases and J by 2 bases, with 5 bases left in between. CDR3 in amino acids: CASSYSLAYEQYF. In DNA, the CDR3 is TGTGCCAGCAGTTACTCATTAGCCTACGAGCAGTACTTC.

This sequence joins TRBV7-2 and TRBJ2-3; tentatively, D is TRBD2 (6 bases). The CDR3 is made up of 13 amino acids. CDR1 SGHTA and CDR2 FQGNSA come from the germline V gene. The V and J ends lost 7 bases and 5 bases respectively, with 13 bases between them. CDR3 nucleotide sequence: TGTGCCAGCAACCGACTAGTGGGAGATACGCAGTATTTT. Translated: CASNRLVGDTQYF.

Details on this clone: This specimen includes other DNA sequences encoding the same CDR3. This chain's CDR3 is CASSRDGNQPQHF. As DNA, the CDR3 is TGTGCCAGCAGTAGGGACGGCAATCAGCCCCAGCATTTT. This rearrangement joins TRBV6-4 to TRBJ1-5, with a weak D call TRBD1 (5 bases). Germline CDR1 is MRHNA and CDR2 is SNTAGT. The V and J ends lost 5 bases and 2 bases respectively, with 7 bases between them. The CDR3 covers 13 residues.

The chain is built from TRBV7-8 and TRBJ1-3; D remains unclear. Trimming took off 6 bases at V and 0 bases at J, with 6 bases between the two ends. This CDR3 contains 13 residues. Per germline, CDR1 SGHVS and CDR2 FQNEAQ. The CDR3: CASRQNSGNTIYF. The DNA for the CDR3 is TGTGCCAGCAGGCAAAACTCTGGAAACACCATATATTTT.

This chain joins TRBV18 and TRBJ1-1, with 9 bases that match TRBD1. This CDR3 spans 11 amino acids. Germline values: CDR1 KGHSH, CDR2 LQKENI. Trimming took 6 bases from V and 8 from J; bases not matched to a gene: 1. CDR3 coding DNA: TGTGCCAGCTCCGGACAGGGGGAAGCTTTCTTT. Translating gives CASSGQGEAFF.

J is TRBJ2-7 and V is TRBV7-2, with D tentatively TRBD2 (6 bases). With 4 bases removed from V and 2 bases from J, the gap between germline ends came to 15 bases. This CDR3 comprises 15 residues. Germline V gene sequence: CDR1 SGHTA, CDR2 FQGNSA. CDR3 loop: CASSSVGSAAYEQYF. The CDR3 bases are TGTGCCAGCAGCTCGGTCGGGAGTGCAGCCTACGAGCAGTACTTC.

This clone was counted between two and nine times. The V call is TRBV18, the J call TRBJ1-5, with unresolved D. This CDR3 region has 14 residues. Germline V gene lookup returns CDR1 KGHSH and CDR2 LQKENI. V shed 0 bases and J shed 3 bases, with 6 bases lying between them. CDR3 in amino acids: CASSPPGVNQPQHF. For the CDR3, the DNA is TGTGCCAGCTCACCACCTGGGGTCAATCAGCCCCAGCATTTT.

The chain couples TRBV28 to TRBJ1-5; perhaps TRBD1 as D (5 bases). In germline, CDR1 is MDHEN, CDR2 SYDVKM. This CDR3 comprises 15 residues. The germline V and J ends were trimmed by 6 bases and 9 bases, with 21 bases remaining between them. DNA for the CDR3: TGTGCCAGCAGACCAGGGCCCGATATCAGAGGGCCCCAGCATTTT. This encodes CASRPGPDIRGPQHF.

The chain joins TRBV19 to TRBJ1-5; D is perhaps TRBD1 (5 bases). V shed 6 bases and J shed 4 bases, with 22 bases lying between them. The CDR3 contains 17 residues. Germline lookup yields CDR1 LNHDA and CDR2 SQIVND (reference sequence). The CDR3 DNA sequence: TGTGCCAGTAGCCAATCTGCCCTGACAGTACTAAATCAGCCCCAGCATTTT. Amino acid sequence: CASSQSALTVLNQPQHF.

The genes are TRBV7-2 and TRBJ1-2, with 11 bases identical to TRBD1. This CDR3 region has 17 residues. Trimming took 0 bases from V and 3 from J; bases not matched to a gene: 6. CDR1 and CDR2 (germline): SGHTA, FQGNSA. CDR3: CASSLAGQGALHYGYTF. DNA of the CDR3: TGTGCCAGCAGCTTAGCCGGACAGGGGGCCCTCCACTATGGCTACACCTTC.

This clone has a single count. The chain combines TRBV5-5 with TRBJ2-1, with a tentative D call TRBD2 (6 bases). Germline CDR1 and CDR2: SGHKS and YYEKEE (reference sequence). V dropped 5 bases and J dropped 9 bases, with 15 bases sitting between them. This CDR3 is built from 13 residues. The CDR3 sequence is CASSPHLGGEQFF. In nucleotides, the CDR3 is TGTGCCAGCAGTCCTCACCTGGGGGGTGAGCAGTTCTTC.

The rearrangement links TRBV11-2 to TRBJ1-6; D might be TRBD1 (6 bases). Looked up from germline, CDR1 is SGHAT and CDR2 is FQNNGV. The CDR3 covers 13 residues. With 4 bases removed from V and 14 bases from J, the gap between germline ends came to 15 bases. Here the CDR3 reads CASSSGQPTTLHF. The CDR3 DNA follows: TGTGCCAGCAGCTCCGGACAGCCCACCACCCTCCACTTT.

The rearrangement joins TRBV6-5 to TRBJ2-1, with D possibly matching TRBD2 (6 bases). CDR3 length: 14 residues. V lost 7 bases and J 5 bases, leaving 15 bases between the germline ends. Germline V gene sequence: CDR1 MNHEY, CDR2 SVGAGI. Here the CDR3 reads CASTSWGVHNEQFF. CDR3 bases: TGTGCCAGCACCTCCTGGGGGGTCCACAATGAGCAGTTCTTC.

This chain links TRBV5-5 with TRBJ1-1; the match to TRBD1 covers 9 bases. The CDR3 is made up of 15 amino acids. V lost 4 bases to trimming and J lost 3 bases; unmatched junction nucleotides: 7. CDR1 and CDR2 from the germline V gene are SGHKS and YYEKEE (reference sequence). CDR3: CASSLPGTGYTEAFF. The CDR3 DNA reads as TGTGCCAGCAGCCTGCCCGGGACAGGGTACACTGAAGCTTTCTTT.

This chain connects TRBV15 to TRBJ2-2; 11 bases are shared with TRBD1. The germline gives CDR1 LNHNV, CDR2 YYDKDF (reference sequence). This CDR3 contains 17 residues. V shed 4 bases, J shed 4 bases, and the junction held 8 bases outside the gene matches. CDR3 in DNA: TGTGCCACCAGCACTAGATGGGACAGGGGGGGCACCGGGGAGCTGTTTTTT. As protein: CATSTRWDRGGTGELFF.

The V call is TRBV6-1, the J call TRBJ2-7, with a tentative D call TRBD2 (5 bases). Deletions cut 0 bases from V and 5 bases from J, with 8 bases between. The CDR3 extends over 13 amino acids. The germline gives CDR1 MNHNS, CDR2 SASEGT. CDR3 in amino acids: CASSEAGRDEQYF. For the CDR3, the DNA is TGTGCCAGCAGTGAAGCTGGGCGGGACGAGCAGTACTTC.

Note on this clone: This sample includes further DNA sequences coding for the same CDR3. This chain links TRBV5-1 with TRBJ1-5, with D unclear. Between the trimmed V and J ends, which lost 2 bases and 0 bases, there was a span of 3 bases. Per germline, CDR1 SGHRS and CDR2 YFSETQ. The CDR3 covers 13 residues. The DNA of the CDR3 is TGCGCCAGCAGCTTACGTAGCAATCAGCCCCAGCATTTT. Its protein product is CASSLRSNQPQHF.

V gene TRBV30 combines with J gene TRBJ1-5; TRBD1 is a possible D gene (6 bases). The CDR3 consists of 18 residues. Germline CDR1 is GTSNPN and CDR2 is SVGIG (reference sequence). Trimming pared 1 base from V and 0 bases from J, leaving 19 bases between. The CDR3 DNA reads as TGTGCCTGGAGTGCCGGGACATTAAGACTCTATAGCAATCAGCCCCAGCATTTT. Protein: CAWSAGTLRLYSNQPQHF.

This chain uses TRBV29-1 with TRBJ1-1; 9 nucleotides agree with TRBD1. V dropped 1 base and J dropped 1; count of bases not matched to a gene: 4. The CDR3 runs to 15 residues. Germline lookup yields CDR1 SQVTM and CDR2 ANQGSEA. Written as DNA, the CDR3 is TGCAGCGTTGAAGCCGGGACAGGGCAGAACACTGAAGCTTTCTTT. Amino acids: CSVEAGTGQNTEAFF.

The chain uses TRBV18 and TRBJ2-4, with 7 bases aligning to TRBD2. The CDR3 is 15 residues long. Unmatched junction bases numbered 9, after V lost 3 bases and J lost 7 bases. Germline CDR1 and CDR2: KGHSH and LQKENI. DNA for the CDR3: TGTGCCAGCTCACCCGAGATCGCGGGGGAGAACATTCAGTACTTC. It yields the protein CASSPEIAGENIQYF.

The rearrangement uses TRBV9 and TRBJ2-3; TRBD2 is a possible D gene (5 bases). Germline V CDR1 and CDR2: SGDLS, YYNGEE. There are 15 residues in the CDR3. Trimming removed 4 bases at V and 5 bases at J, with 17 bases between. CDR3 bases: TGTGCCAGCAGCCTTTTAAGCGTGGCGGGAGATACGCAGTATTTT. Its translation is CASSLLSVAGDTQYF.

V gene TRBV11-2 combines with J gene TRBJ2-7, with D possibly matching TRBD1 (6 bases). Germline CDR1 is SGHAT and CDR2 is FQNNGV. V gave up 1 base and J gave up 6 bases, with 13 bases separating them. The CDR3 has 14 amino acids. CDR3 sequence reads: CASSLAPQGGEQYF. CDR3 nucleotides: TGTGCCAGCAGCTTAGCCCCACAGGGTGGCGAGCAGTACTTC.

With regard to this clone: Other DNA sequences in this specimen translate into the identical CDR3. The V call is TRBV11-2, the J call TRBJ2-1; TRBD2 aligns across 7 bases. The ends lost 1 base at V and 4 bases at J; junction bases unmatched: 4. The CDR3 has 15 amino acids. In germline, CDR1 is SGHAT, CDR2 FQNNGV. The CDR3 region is CASSLGLAVYNEQFF. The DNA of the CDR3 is TGTGCCAGCAGCTTAGGGCTAGCGGTGTACAATGAGCAGTTCTTC.

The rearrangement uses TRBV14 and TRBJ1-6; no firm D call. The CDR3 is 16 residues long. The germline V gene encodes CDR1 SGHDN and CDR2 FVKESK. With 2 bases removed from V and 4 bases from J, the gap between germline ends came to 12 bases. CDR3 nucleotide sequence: TGTGCCAGCAGCCAAAAGCCCGGTACTTATAATTCACCCCTCCACTTT. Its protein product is CASSQKPGTYNSPLHF.

This CDR3 is CASTDHIKLFF. CDR3 coding DNA: TGTGCCAGCACCGATCACATCAAACTGTTTTTT. V gene TRBV6-1 combines with J gene TRBJ1-4; D remains ambiguous. The V end lost 7 bases, the J end lost 11 bases, and 11 bases lay between the germline ends. CDR1 is MNHNS, CDR2 SASEGT, per germline. This CDR3 has 11 residues.

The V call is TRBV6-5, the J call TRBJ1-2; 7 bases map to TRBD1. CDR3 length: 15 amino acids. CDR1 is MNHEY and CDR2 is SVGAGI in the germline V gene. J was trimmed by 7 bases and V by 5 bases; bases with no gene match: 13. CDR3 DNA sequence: TGTGCCAGCAGTACCCGACGACAGGGACCGTTTGGCTACACCTTC. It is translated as CASSTRRQGPFGYTF.

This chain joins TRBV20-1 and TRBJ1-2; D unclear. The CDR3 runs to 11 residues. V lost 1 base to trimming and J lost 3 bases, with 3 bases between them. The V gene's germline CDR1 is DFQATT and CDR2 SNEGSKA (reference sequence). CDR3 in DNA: TGCAGTGCTAGAGTTGACTATGGCTACACCTTC. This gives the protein CSARVDYGYTF.

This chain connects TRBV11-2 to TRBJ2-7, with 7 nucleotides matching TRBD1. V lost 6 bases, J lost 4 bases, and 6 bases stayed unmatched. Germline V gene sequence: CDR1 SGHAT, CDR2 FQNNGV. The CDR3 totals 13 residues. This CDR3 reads CASRDRQGYEQYF. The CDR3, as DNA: TGTGCCAGCAGAGATCGACAGGGATACGAGCAGTACTTC.

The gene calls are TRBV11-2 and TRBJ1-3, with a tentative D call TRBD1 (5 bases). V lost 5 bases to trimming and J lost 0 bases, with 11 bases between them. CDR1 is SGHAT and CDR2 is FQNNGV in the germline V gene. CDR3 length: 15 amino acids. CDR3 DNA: TGTGCCAGCAGCCTGACAGATTCCTCTGGAAACACCATATATTTT. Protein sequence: CASSLTDSSGNTIYF.

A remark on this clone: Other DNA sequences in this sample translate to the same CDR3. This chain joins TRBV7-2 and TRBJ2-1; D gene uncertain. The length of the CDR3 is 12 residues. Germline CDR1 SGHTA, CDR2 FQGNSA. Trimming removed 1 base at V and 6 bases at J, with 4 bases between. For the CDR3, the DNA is TGTGCCAGCAGCTTAGAAGGCAATGAGCAGTTCTTC. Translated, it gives CASSLEGNEQFF.